The entry that follows covers one T cell receptor beta chain sequence. Antigen: not known. This specimen comes from a study of T cell responses to AZD1222 COVID-19 vaccine. TCRdb's table, derived via immunoSEQ multiplex PCR, lists solely in-frame clones and lacks some. The sample records 75,000 to 100,000 clones, around 89% being singletons. Germline V lookup: CDR1 SGHNT, CDR2 YYREEE (reference sequence). V gave up 4 bases and J gave up 4 bases, with 21 bases separating them. There are 16 residues in the CDR3. Study outcomes and limitations: Only a handful of individuals given AZD1222 were seropositive at baseline. Spike was spanned by vaccine-associated CD4 TCRs, with dominance at 160-218 and 743-854. Females outnumbered males among donors, who were mostly white British; clonal diversity was possibly underestimated.

J is TRBJ2-7 and V is TRBV5-4, with D maybe TRBD2 (6 bases). The receptor was derived from an adult in good health. The specimen was peripheral blood, collected on day 0 of AZD1222 vaccination. CDR3 sequence (DNA): TGTGCCAGCAGCACCCCCGGCGCTAGCGCAAGATACGAGCAGTACTTC. The encoded protein is CASSTPGASARYEQYF.